The entry below describes one TCR beta chain. The antigen remains undetermined. The V gene's germline CDR1 is SGHVS and CDR2 FQNEAQ. The CDR3 runs to 15 residues. The V and J ends lost 5 bases and 14 bases respectively, with 25 bases between them. The sample comes from a study of shared clonotypes between healthy human individuals. Repertoires were generated with immunoSEQ multiplex PCR, while TCRdb's copy carries only in-frame clones and drops some. The table has 650,000 to 800,000 clones, about 90% seen once. CD8 cells classed as naive were CD45RO-negative and positively selected for CCR7, excluding terminally differentiated effector memory CD45RA+ cells. Study-wide findings and caveats: Roughly 5% of naive CD4 clonotypes were common to several donors.

The gene calls are TRBV7-8 and TRBJ2-1, with a possible D match to TRBD2 (6 bases). Sequenced material: naive CD8+ T cells sorted from blood. The TCR comes from a man aged 25-40 years in good health. This chain's CDR3 is CASSPLSSGSGFKFF. The CDR3 bases are TGTGCCAGCAGCCCCTTGTCGAGCGGGTCAGGGTTTAAGTTCTTC.